These T cell receptor beta chains were read from a single sample in a study of T cell responses to AZD1222 COVID-19 vaccine. Clones were read by immunoSEQ multiplex PCR, and TCRdb kept only the in-frame ones, dropping some. The sample lists about 120,000 clones; around 90% were seen once. This material consisted of peripheral blood, taken 28 days after the second dose of the MenACWY control vaccine. All receptors come from an adult who received the MenACWY meningococcal vaccine as a control. CDR3s include the opening cysteine and the closing phenylalanine or tryptophan. The D gene is left open where the match is weak. Clone size is stated in some rows and not others, as once, few, many or a class when expanded.

.	.	13	TRBV5-6	TRBJ1-6	TGTGCCAGCAGCTTGTCTCCTAATTCACCCCTCCACTTT	CASSLSPNSPLHF
TRBD1	once	16	TRBV9	TRBJ1-2	TGTGCCAGCAGCGTACTGACAGGGGCGATACTCTATGGCTACACCTTC	CASSVLTGAILYGYTF
TRBD2	.	16	TRBV5-6	TRBJ2-3	TGTGCCAGCAGCTTGTGGTTCACTAGCGGCACAGATACGCAGTATTTT	CASSLWFTSGTDTQYF
TRBD2	.	16	TRBV28	TRBJ2-3	TGTGCCAGCTGGACCCGGACTAGCCTTAGCACAGATACGCAGTATTTT	CASWTRTSLSTDTQYF
TRBD1	.	16	TRBV18	TRBJ1-4	TGTGCCAGCTCACCGCAGGCCGGGACAGGGTTTGAAAAACTGTTTTTT	CASSPQAGTGFEKLFF
.	.	14	TRBV9	TRBJ1-6	TGTGCCACCCGAGGCCAGGGAAATAATTCACCCCTCCACTTT	CATRGQGNNSPLHF
TRBD2	.	15	TRBV5-1	TRBJ2-1	TGCGCCAGCAGCGTCGGACTAGCGGCCTACAATGAGCAGTTCTTC	CASSVGLAAYNEQFF
.	.	15	TRBV18	TRBJ1-6	TGTGCCAGCTCACCACCGGTCCCAGCTAATTCACCCCTCCACTTT	CASSPPVPANSPLHF
.	.	10	TRBV27	TRBJ1-2	TGTGCCAGAACAGGGTTTGGCTACACCTTC	CARTGFGYTF
.	.	14	TRBV28	TRBJ1-2	TGTGCCAGCTGTCGCACGGGACGGGCCTATGGCTACACCTTC	CASCRTGRAYGYTF
.	.	12	TRBV12-3/TRBV12-4	TRBJ2-7	TGTGCCAGCAGTTCTAAGTTGTACGAGCAGTACTTC	CASSSKLYEQYF